This T cell receptor (beta chain) was sequenced for a study of blood T cell repertoires in COVID-19. Across the study: The analysed material was cDNA or gDNA that came from T cells, B-cell-depleted T cells, or PBMCs.

CDR3 length: 13 residues. The germline CDR1 and CDR2 sequences are SQVTM and ANQGSEA. This clone was counted only a few times. The junction differs from germline at one of its ends, possibly a read error. Under the authors' procedure: Nucleated cell number was recorded as an estimate derived from reference gene primer amplification. Only in-frame clones appear in the TCRdb table, and some are missing; sequencing was by immunoSEQ multiplex PCR. The V and J calls and clone size are taken from that table; D and trimming were inferred from the DNA. The profile shows tens of thousands of clones, around 76% of them singletons.

Sequencing input: peripheral blood. The TCR sequence derives from a woman in her fifties or sixties with acute or convalescent COVID-19. The chain is built from TRBV29-1 and TRBJ2-7; 11 nucleotides align to TRBD1. CDR3 DNA sequence: TGCAGCGTCGAAGGGACAGGGGGGTACGAGCAGTACTTC. As protein: CSVEGTGGYEQYF.